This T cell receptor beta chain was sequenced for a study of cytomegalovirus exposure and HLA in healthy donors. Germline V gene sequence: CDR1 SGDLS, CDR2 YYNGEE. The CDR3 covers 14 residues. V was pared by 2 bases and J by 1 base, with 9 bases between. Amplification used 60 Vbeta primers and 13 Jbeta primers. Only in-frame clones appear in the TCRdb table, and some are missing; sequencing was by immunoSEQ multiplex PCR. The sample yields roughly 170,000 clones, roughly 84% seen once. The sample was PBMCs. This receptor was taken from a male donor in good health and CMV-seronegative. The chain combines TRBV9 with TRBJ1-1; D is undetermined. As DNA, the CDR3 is TGTGCCAGCAGCGTGGTCCAGTCGAACACTGAAGCTTTCTTT. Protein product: CASSVVQSNTEAFF.